This T cell receptor (beta chain) was identified during a study of shared clonotypes between healthy human individuals. Study-wide results and limits: Blood was the sole source, and tissue repertoires probably differ.

Some clones are missing from TCRdb's copy, which holds only in-frame ones; the method was immunoSEQ multiplex PCR. This table holds 700,000 or so clones, 72% found once. Comments on this clone: The antigen is unknown.

V dropped 5 bases and J dropped 7 bases, with 9 bases sitting between them. The CDR3 runs to 12 residues. Germline CDR1 SGHNT, CDR2 YENEEA. The sequenced sample was memory CD4+ T cells sorted from blood. Subset given: CD45RA-negative fraction. The sequence was obtained from a woman aged 25 to 39 in good health. This chain links TRBV11-3 with TRBJ2-4; no definite D call. CDR3 amino acids: CASSRDSNIQYF. DNA for the CDR3: TGTGCCAGCAGCCGAGATAGTAACATTCAGTACTTC. Based on the CDR3 plus reference TRBV11-3 and TRBJ2-4, the full variable domain is EAGVVQSPRYKIIEKKQPVAFWCNPISGHNTLYWYLQNLGQGPELLIRYENEEAVDDSQLPKDRFSAERLKGVDSTLKIQPAELGDSAVYLCASSRDSNIQYFGAGTRLSVL.